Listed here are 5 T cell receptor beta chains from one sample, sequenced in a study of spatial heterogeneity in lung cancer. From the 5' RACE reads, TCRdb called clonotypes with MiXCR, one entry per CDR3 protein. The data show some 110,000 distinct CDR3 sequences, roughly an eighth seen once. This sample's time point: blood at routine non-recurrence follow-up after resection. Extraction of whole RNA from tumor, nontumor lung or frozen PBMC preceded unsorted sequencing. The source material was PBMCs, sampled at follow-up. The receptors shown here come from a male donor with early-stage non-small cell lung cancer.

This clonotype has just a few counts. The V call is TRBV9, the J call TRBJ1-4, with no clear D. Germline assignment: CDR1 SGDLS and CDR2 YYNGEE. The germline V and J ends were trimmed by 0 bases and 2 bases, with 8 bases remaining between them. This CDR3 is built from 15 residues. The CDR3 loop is CASSVAGLTNEKLFF. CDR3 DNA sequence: TGTGCCAGCAGCGTAGCCGGGCTCACTAATGAAAAACTGTTTTTT.

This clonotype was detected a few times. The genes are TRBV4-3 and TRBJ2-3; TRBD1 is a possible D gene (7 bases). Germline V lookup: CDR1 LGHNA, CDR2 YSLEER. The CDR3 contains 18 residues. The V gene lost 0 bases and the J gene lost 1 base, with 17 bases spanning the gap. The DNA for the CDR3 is TGCGCCAGCAGCCAAGACTTAAGACCAGGGGGGCGCACAGATACGCAGTATTTT. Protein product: CASSQDLRPGGRTDTQYF.

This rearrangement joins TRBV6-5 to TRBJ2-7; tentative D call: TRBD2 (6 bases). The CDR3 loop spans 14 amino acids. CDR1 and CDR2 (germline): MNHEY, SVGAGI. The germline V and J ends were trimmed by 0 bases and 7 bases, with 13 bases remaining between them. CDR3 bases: TGTGCCAGCAGTTACTCGATGGCGGCGGGGGAGCAGTACTTC. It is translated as CASSYSMAAGEQYF.

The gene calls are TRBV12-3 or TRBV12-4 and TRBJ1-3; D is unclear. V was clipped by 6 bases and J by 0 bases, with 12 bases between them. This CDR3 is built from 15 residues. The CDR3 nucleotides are TGTGCCAGCAGCCGAATCGGGCCCTCTGGAAACACCATATATTTT. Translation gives CASSRIGPSGNTIYF.

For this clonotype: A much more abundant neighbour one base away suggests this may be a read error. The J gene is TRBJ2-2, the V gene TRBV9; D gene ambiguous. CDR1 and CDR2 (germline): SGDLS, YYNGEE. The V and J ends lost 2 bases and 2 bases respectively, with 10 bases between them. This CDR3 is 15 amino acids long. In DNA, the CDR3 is TGTGCCAGCAGCGTCGAACAGATTAACACCGGGGAGCTGTTTTTT. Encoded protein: CASSVEQINTGELFF.